This T cell receptor (beta chain) was recovered during a study of cytomegalovirus exposure and HLA in healthy donors. General study findings and limits: In presence/absence analyses, roughly uniform sequencing depth across donors was assumed. The listing of 150 or so TCR beta chains classed them as cytomegalovirus-associated.

About this clone itself: The antigen is unknown.

PCR was performed using 60 Vbeta and 13 Jbeta primers. Libraries were prepared by immunoSEQ multiplex PCR; TCRdb keeps only in-frame clonotypes and omits some of them. Here the sample spans 130,000 or so clones, around 82% being singletons. V lost 9 bases, J lost 7 bases, and 7 bases stayed unmatched. The CDR3 is 14 residues long. The V gene's germline CDR1 is MDHEN and CDR2 SYDVKM. Sample: PBMCs. The chain joins TRBV28 to TRBJ1-4, with 11 bases lining up with TRBD1. The TCR comes from a man aged 18 to 30 in good health and CMV-seropositive. The CDR3 region is CASGGQGAFEKLFF. The CDR3 nucleotides are TGTGCCAGTGGAGGACAGGGGGCATTTGAAAAACTGTTTTTT.